This TCR beta chain appears in the sequencing data of a study of glioma-infiltrating T cells after dendritic cell vaccination. TCRB CDR3 was amplified from 2 ug genomic DNA or less. This table comes from immunoSEQ multiplex PCR, and its TCRdb copy is limited to in-frame clones, with some not included. Of about 82,000 clones in the sample, about 90% were seen once. The length of the CDR3 is 12 residues. Germline CDR1 and CDR2: LNHDA and SQIVND (reference sequence). V lost 6 bases, J lost 5 bases, and 10 bases lay in between. PBMC were collected before vaccination, two weeks after the third vaccination, and at progression.

The starting material was blood, obtained before dendritic cell vaccination. This chain uses TRBV19 with TRBJ2-5; D is unresolved. The clonotype originates from a human donor with glioblastoma. The CDR3 DNA follows: TGTGCCAGTAGCAATCTTGGCGAGACCCAGTACTTC. Its protein product is CASSNLGETQYF.